Listed below are T cell receptor beta chains from one sample, sequenced in a study of identical twins. TCRdb re-called the 5' RACE reads with MiXCR, one entry per CDR3 protein. This sample has 280,000 or so distinct CDR3 sequences, with about 8.3% found just once. These data were also reused for a study on yellow fever vaccine responses in identical twins.

The sample comprised memory (CD45RO+) T cells sorted from blood. The receptor set was obtained from a woman between 18 and 30 years old in good health. Both conserved end residues are part of each CDR3. A D gene is named only where the DNA matches it firmly. A row's size may be missing; if present it is once, few, many or a size class.

clone_size d_call j_call v_call cdr3_nt cdr3_aa
many TRBD1 TRBJ1-1 TRBV18 TGTGCCAGCTCACCAACTACAGGGGAATCTGAAGCTTTCTTT CASSPTTGESEAFF
few . TRBJ2-3 TRBV19 TGTGCCAGTAGCGTGCAGAGGGAGGCGCAGTATTTT CASSVQREAQYF
. . TRBJ2-6 TRBV24-1 TGTGCCACCAGTGGGGTGGATACCTCTGGGGCCAACGTCCTGACTTTC CATSGVDTSGANVLTF
many TRBD1 TRBJ1-5 TRBV10-3 TGTGCCATCTCCGCAGGGGGAAATAGCAATCAGCCCCAGCATTTT CAISAGGNSNQPQHF
many TRBD2 TRBJ2-1 TRBV20-1 TGCAGTGCTAGGGTGCGGGAGGGAACGTCCAATGAGCAGTTCTTC CSARVREGTSNEQFF
few TRBD1 TRBJ1-1 TRBV20-1 TGCAGTGCTAACCGACAGGGGGCGAAGACTGAAGCTTTCTTT CSANRQGAKTEAFF
many . TRBJ2-1 TRBV5-1 TGCGCCAGCAAGGTGTGGGGGCCCTATAATGAGCAGTTCTTC CASKVWGPYNEQFF
. . TRBJ2-2 TRBV5-1 TGCGCCAGCGGTGGACAGATTAACACCGGGGAGCTGTTTTTT CASGGQINTGELFF
many . TRBJ1-2 TRBV10-3 TGTGCCACCCGGGCTTATGGCTACACCTTC CATRAYGYTF
. . TRBJ1-6 TRBV10-3 TGTGCCACTGGGAACACGGACAATTCACCCCTCCACTTT CATGNTDNSPLHF
. . TRBJ1-5 TRBV6-5 TGTGCCAGCAGTTACGGGGCAGGACATCAGCCCCAGCATTTT CASSYGAGHQPQHF
few TRBD1 TRBJ1-1 TRBV6-1 TGTGCCAGCAGTGCTAGACAGGGGGCTGGCACTGAAGCTTTCTTT CASSARQGAGTEAFF
many TRBD2 TRBJ2-3 TRBV11-2 TGTGCCAGCAGCTCAGGACTAGCGGGGGGATCAGATACGCAGTATTTT CASSSGLAGGSDTQYF
many . TRBJ1-2 TRBV3-1 TGTGCCAGCAGCCATTCCCGGGATTCTCGACATGGCTACACCTTC CASSHSRDSRHGYTF
many TRBD1 TRBJ2-1 TRBV25-1 TGTGCCAGCAGTGACGGGACAGGGGATCCCCCTTTGAATGAGCAGTTCTTC CASSDGTGDPPLNEQFF
few . TRBJ1-5 TRBV11-2 TGTGCCAGCAGCCCGGGGGGCCACAATCAGCCCCAGCATTTT CASSPGGHNQPQHF
many . TRBJ2-1 TRBV12-3/TRBV12-4 TGTGCCAGCACCCATAACCGACGGTGGGCTGAGCAGTTCTTC CASTHNRRWAEQFF
few . TRBJ1-6 TRBV6-5 TGTGCCAGCAGTTACTCTCAGGGGCGAAATTCACCCCTCCACTTT CASSYSQGRNSPLHF
few TRBD2 TRBJ2-2 TRBV7-2 TGTGCCAGCAGCTTTCCTAGCGGTAACACCGGGGAGCTGTTTTTT CASSFPSGNTGELFF
. . TRBJ1-6 TRBV9 TGTGCCAGCAGCGTAGCTCGGGATTCACCCCTCCACTTT CASSVARDSPLHF
few . TRBJ2-7 TRBV6-6 TGTGCCAGCAGCCTGACAGAAACCTACGAGCAGTACTTC CASSLTETYEQYF
. TRBD2 TRBJ2-2 TRBV20-1 TGCAGTGCTAGAGCTAGCGGGAACACCGGGGAGCTGTTTTTT CSARASGNTGELFF
. . TRBJ2-3 TRBV2 TGTGCCAGCAGAGGAGGTAGACAGGGCACAGATACGCAGTATTTT CASRGGRQGTDTQYF
few . TRBJ2-5 TRBV20-1 TGCAGTGCTAAAACAGGAAGTCCAACAGAGACCCAGTACTTC CSAKTGSPTETQYF
many . TRBJ2-3 TRBV6-1 TGTGCCAGCAAACAGCCTCCCACAGATACGCAGTATTTT CASKQPPTDTQYF
many . TRBJ2-1 TRBV24-1 TGTGCCACCAGTGGCAGTTACAATGAGCAGTTCTTC CATSGSYNEQFF
many . TRBJ1-1 TRBV6-4 TGTGCCAGCAGTGACTCGATCCGGCGAGAGGACTTCATGAACACTGAAGCTTTCTTT CASSDSIRREDFMNTEAFF
. . TRBJ1-1 TRBV6-5 TGTGCCAGCAGTTCAGGCCCGGGTTCCACTGAAGCTTTCTTT CASSSGPGSTEAFF
. TRBD2 TRBJ2-3 TRBV7-8 TGTGCCAGCAGCCCTCCCCCCAGCGGGAGGGCCGGAGATACGCAGTATTTT CASSPPPSGRAGDTQYF
few . TRBJ1-5 TRBV29-1 TGCAGCGTTGAACAGGGGATAAATCAGCCCCAGCATTTT CSVEQGINQPQHF
many . TRBJ2-7 TRBV3-1 TGTGCCAGCAGCCAAGTACAGGGATACGAGCAGTACTTC CASSQVQGYEQYF
many TRBD1 TRBJ2-2 TRBV27 TGTGCCAGCAGTTTACGATACGGGACAGCAGTTACGACCGGGTGGGAGCTGTTTTTT CASSLRYGTAVTTGWELFF
few . TRBJ2-7 TRBV4-2 TGTGCCAGCAGCCAAGGTCAGGGTTCCTACGAGCAGTACTTC CASSQGQGSYEQYF
few TRBD1 TRBJ2-1 TRBV20-1 TGCAGTGCTAGATCCGGGACAGGGGTCAATGAGCAGTTCTTC CSARSGTGVNEQFF
few TRBD2 TRBJ2-1 TRBV20-1 TGCAGTGCTTCTAGCGGGGGGGTTGATATTGAGCAGTTCTTC CSASSGGVDIEQFF
. TRBD1 TRBJ1-2 TRBV4-1 TGCGCCAGCAGCCAAGAGGGGACAGGGTCGTATGGCTACACCTTC CASSQEGTGSYGYTF
. . TRBJ2-4 TRBV6-5 TGTGCCAGCAGTTACGCGGAAGCCGGAAAAAACATTCAGTACTTC CASSYAEAGKNIQYF
few TRBD1 TRBJ1-2 TRBV5-4 TGTGCCAGCAGCCACGGACAGGATGGCTACACCTTC CASSHGQDGYTF
many . TRBJ2-5 TRBV15 TGTGCCACCAGCAGAGATGGGGGTAAAGAGACCCAGTACTTC CATSRDGGKETQYF
. . TRBJ1-6 TRBV11-3 TGTGCCAGCAGCTCAACTAATTCACCCCTCCACTTT CASSSTNSPLHF
. . TRBJ1-4 TRBV15 TGTGCCACCAGCAGAGTAAAGGGTACTGAAGGGAGGGCAGTCAAACTGTTTTTT CATSRVKGTEGRAVKLFF
few TRBD1 TRBJ1-5 TRBV4-2 TGTGCCAGCAGCCAAGAGGGACAGAACAATCAGCCCCAGCATTTT CASSQEGQNNQPQHF
. TRBD2 TRBJ2-1 TRBV3-1 TGTGCCAGCAGCCAAGGACTAGCGGGAGGGATGAATGAGCAGTTCTTC CASSQGLAGGMNEQFF
. . TRBJ1-5 TRBV2 TGTGCCAGCAGGGCGGACAGTTGGGGCAATCAGCCCCAGCATTTT CASRADSWGNQPQHF
many . TRBJ2-3 TRBV20-1 TGCAGTGCTTCCCCGGGCCCCGGGGCAGATACGCAGTATTTT CSASPGPGADTQYF
many TRBD2 TRBJ2-1 TRBV14 TGTGCCAGCAGCCAAGAATACGCGACTAGCGGGGGGACGTATAATCATGGGGAGCAGTTCTTC CASSQEYATSGGTYNHGEQFF
. . TRBJ2-1 TRBV5-8 TGTGCCAGCAGCGACCACCAGTACAATGAGCAGTTCTTC CASSDHQYNEQFF
many TRBD2 TRBJ2-7 TRBV20-1 TGCAGTGCTTCCGGGACTAGCGGAACTTACGAGCAGTACTTC CSASGTSGTYEQYF
. . TRBJ2-3 TRBV5-1 TGCGCCGGCAGCGTTTCTAGCGACACTAGCACAGATACGCAGTATTTT CAGSVSSDTSTDTQYF
. TRBD1 TRBJ2-3 TRBV28 TGTGCCAGCAGTTCAATCCCAAAGACAGGGAACACAGATACGCAGTATTTT CASSSIPKTGNTDTQYF
. TRBD1 TRBJ2-3 TRBV28 TGTGCCAGCAGTTTAGAAAGTGAGGGGGCATTTCCCTCCCGTCTTTTTATCACAGATACGCAGTATTTT CASSLESEGAFPSRLFITDTQYF